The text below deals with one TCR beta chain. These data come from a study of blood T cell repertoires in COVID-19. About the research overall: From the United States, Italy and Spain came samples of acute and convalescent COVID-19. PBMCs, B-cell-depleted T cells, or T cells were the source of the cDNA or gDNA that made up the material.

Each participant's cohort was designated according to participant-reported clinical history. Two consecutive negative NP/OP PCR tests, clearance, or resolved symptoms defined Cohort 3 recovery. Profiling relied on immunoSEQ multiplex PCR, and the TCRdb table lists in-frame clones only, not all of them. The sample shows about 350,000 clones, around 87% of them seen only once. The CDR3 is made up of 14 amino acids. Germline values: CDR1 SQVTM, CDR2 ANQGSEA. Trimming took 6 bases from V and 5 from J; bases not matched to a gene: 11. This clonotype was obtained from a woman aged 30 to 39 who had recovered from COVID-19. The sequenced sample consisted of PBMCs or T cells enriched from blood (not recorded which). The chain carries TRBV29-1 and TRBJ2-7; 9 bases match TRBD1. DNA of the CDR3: TGCAGCGTCGTGCGAACAGGGGGCTGGGACGAGCAGTACTTC. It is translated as CSVVRTGGWDEQYF.